This entry features one T cell receptor (beta chain) sequence. Its target is unknown. This sample was included in a study of cytomegalovirus exposure and HLA in healthy donors. V was pared by 4 bases and J by 0 bases, with 9 bases between. The length of the CDR3 is 15 residues. Germline CDR1 and CDR2: MGHRA and YSYEKL. General study points: In a later analysis, HLA-C alleles had the fewest associated TCRs, DRB1 alleles the most. Association of around 17,000 TCR beta sequences with HLA alleles was found at 0.05 false discovery rate in a later analysis. When a later analysis compared HLA-associated TCR beta chains with equally common others, the HLA-associated chains turned out to be more clonally expanded and to have lower generation probabilities.

A multiplex PCR was run with 60 Vbeta primers and 13 Jbeta primers. Sequenced by immunoSEQ multiplex PCR; TCRdb stores in-frame clones only, minus some. Of under 200,000 clones listed, around 82% are singletons. This TCR was recovered from a boy between 2 and 10 years old in good health and CMV-seronegative. Sequenced sample: PBMCs. The J gene is TRBJ1-4, the V gene TRBV4-1, with a tentative D call TRBD1 (5 bases). Here the CDR3 DNA reads TGCGCCAGCAGCCCCCGACAGACAACTAATGAAAAACTGTTTTTT. Amino acid sequence: CASSPRQTTNEKLFF.